Listed here are 3 T cell receptor beta chains from one sample, sequenced in a study of CD8+ T cells in alopecia areata. cDNA reverse transcribed from extracted RNA served as the sequencing template. Sequencing was performed with immunoSEQ multiplex PCR; in TCRdb, only in-frame clones are kept and a portion is missing. The sample lists 150,000 or so clones; around 86% were seen once. Sample: CD8+ T cells sorted from blood, taken at week 0. These receptors all stem from a human donor with alopecia areata.

The J gene is TRBJ2-1, the V gene TRBV15; possibly TRBD2 for D (6 bases). This CDR3 has 18 amino acids. V was cut by 0 bases and J by 7 bases, with 22 bases left in between. Germline V lookup: CDR1 LNHNV, CDR2 YYDKDF (reference sequence). Here the CDR3 reads CATSREWTVAGTSNEQFF. In DNA form, the CDR3 reads TGTGCCACCAGCAGAGAGTGGACTGTAGCCGGGACTTCTAATGAGCAGTTCTTC.

The J gene is TRBJ2-7, the V gene TRBV19; D possibly matches TRBD1 or TRBD2 (5 bases each). CDR3 length: 15 residues. Trimming cost V 5 bases and J 0 bases, with 14 bases left between them. Germline CDR1 reads LNHDA; CDR2 reads SQIVND (reference sequence). CDR3 in amino acids: CASSAGTERSYEQYF. The CDR3 DNA is TGTGCCAGTAGTGCCGGGACGGAGCGCTCCTACGAGCAGTACTTC.

The chain is built from TRBV4-1 and TRBJ1-2; no firm D call. V was cut by 0 bases and J by 2 bases, with 10 bases left in between. Germline CDR1 reads MGHRA; CDR2 reads YSYEKL. The CDR3 extends over 15 amino acids. The CDR3 sequence: CASSQEGSGNYGYTF. DNA of the CDR3: TGCGCCAGCAGCCAAGAGGGCAGCGGAAACTATGGCTACACCTTC.